One and the same sample provided the 2 T cell receptor beta chains below, sequenced in a study of early T cells in non-severe SARS-CoV-2 infection. Via MiXCR, TCRdb re-called the 5' RACE reads, giving one row per CDR3 protein. The sample lists 80,000 to 95,000 distinct CDR3 sequences, roughly 17% seen once, with just over 5% in the top ten. The specimen comprised whole blood, sampled at baseline. All receptors come from an adult who was a healthcare worker with PCR-confirmed SARS-CoV-2 infection or an uninfected control (not recorded which).

The genes are TRBV20-1 and TRBJ2-5, with TRBD2 identical over 15 bases. The CDR3 is 17 amino acids. Germline V lookup: CDR1 DFQATT, CDR2 SNEGSKA (reference sequence). After removal of 1 base from V and 4 bases from J, the junction contained 7 bases not matched to a gene. The CDR3 sequence is CSARGGLAGGLRETQYF. The CDR3 DNA follows: TGCAGTGCTAGAGGCGGACTAGCGGGAGGGCTGCGAGAGACCCAGTACTTC.

This clonotype has ten or more counts. The CDR3 here is CASSQATIENNEQFF. CDR3 nucleotide sequence: TGCGCCAGCAGCCAAGCAACGATCGAGAACAATGAGCAGTTCTTC. The V gene is TRBV4-1, the J gene TRBJ2-1; D is ambiguous. This CDR3 has 15 residues. The ends were cut back, 1 base at V and 5 bases at J, with 12 bases in the middle. CDR1 and CDR2 (germline): MGHRA, YSYEKL.